This entry concerns a single T cell receptor (beta chain). Its cognate antigen is unknown. CDR3 regions of TCR beta were amplified from RNA transcripts. An opening RT-PCR round employed HTBI primers and preceded a second-round multiplex PCR. A single record per CDR3 protein comes from TCRdb applying MiXCR to the multiplex PCR reads. The data show approximately 700,000 distinct CDR3 sequences, 40% seen once. This specimen comes from a study of Graves' ophthalmopathy and Graves' hyperthyroidism. Study conclusions and caveats: At about 69% sensitivity and approximately 72% specificity, the model predicted progression of the ophthalmopathy. Using a 13-signature model, the authors split ophthalmopathy from stable hyperthyroidism, with 87.88% sensitivity and approximately 78% specificity.

Per germline, CDR1 KGHDR and CDR2 SFDVKD. V shed 1 base and J 3 bases; nucleotides not matched to a gene: 5. This CDR3 is 16 amino acids long. J is TRBJ2-1 and V is TRBV24-1, with 7 bases lining up with TRBD1. This receptor was taken from an adult man with Graves' ophthalmopathy. Sequenced: peripheral blood. CDR3 nucleotide sequence: TGTGCCACCAGTGATTTTGCGACAGGGAGCTACAATGAGCAGTTCTTC. It translates to CATSDFATGSYNEQFF.